Below are 30 T cell receptor beta chains sequenced from a single sample in a study of blood T cell repertoires in COVID-19. Sequencing used immunoSEQ multiplex PCR; TCRdb keeps in-frame clones, though not all of them. The sample shows around 260,000 clones, 85% of them seen only once. Material: peripheral blood. All receptors derive from a human donor in a cohort sampled during active COVID-19.

The V and J genes are TRBV7-2 and TRBJ1-1; TRBD1 might be the D (5 bases). V shed 5 bases and J shed 2 bases, with 12 bases lying between them. CDR1 SGHTA and CDR2 FQGNSA come from the germline V gene. The CDR3 has 14 amino acids. The chain's CDR3 is CASSQTRTNTEAFF. CDR3 bases: TGTGCCAGCAGCCAGACACGGACAAACACTGAAGCTTTCTTT.

The gene calls are TRBV5-4 and TRBJ1-2, with D uncertain. CDR1 is SGHNT, CDR2 YYREEE, per germline (reference sequence). This CDR3 is 12 amino acids long. V lost 5 bases to trimming and J lost 6 bases, with 11 bases between them. The CDR3 reads CASSPGLDGYTF. CDR3 bases: TGTGCCAGCAGTCCGGGGTTGGATGGCTACACCTTC.

The chain recombines TRBV5-1 with TRBJ2-2; possibly TRBD1 for D (6 bases). The CDR3 loop spans 17 amino acids. Germline V gene lookup returns CDR1 SGHRS and CDR2 YFSETQ. With 4 bases removed from V and 4 bases from J, the gap between germline ends came to 20 bases. CDR3 amino acids: CASSRGSQGRTTGELFF. In DNA form, the CDR3 reads TGCGCCAGCAGCCGCGGTTCTCAGGGGAGAACCACCGGGGAGCTGTTTTTT.

The chain combines TRBV3-1 (or the pseudogene TRBV3-2) with TRBJ2-7; possibly TRBD1 for D (6 bases). The germline V gene encodes CDR1 LGHDT and CDR2 YNNKEL (reference sequence). Trimming left V 3 bases short and J 0 bases short, with 15 bases between. The CDR3 extends over 16 amino acids. The CDR3 loop reads CASSHPGGRLSYEQYF. The CDR3 DNA sequence: TGTGCCAGCAGCCATCCTGGGGGCCGCCTCTCCTACGAGCAGTACTTC.

The V gene is TRBV7-3, the J gene TRBJ2-1; the D gene is possibly TRBD2 (8 bases). V was shortened by 5 bases and J by 7 bases, with 18 bases between the two germline ends. The V gene's germline CDR1 is SGHTA and CDR2 FQGTGA. The CDR3 has 15 amino acids. CDR3: CASSRGGTASNEQFF. The DNA for the CDR3 is TGTGCCAGCAGCCGCGGGGGGACAGCTTCTAATGAGCAGTTCTTC.

J is TRBJ2-3 and V is TRBV2; the D gene is possibly TRBD2 (6 bases). The CDR3 is 14 amino acids. V was trimmed by 2 bases and J by 6 bases, leaving 12 bases between them. Germline V CDR1 and CDR2: SNHLY, FYNNEI. This CDR3 is CASSEPTGVDTQYF. The CDR3 DNA reads TGTGCCAGCAGTGAACCGACGGGAGTCGATACGCAGTATTTT.

V is TRBV19 and J is TRBJ1-4; the match to TRBD1 covers 7 bases. This CDR3 region has 14 residues. Trimming removed 7 bases from V and 5 bases from J; junction bases left unmatched: 7. The germline CDR1 and CDR2 sequences are LNHDA and SQIVND (reference sequence). The CDR3 is CASTNRGRNEKLFF. Written as DNA, the CDR3 is TGTGCCAGTACCAACAGGGGAAGAAATGAAAAACTGTTTTTT.

The CDR3 loop is CASSQELQGARGYTF. The CDR3 DNA reads as TGCGCCAGCAGCCAAGAATTACAGGGGGCTCGGGGCTACACCTTC. The rearrangement joins TRBV4-1 to TRBJ1-2; 9 positions agree with TRBD1. Per the germline V gene, CDR1 is MGHRA and CDR2 is YSYEKL. The CDR3 has 15 amino acids. The J segment lost 8 bases and the V segment lost 0 bases, leaving 7 bases of the junction unmatched.

J is TRBJ2-3 and V is TRBV28; D gene uncertain. This CDR3 has 15 residues. Germline V lookup: CDR1 MDHEN, CDR2 SYDVKM. The V gene lost 5 bases and the J gene lost 4 bases, with 16 bases spanning the gap. CDR3 amino acids: CASSARSTFSDTQYF. For the CDR3, the DNA is TGTGCCAGCAGTGCACGTTCGACTTTCTCAGATACGCAGTATTTT.

V and J are TRBV7-2 and TRBJ2-7; 15 bases fit TRBD2. CDR3 size: 17 residues. The V and J ends lost 4 bases and 5 bases, in that order; junction bases with no gene match: 9. Germline lookup yields CDR1 SGHTA and CDR2 FQGNSA. In DNA form, the CDR3 reads TGTGCCAGCAGCTCTAGAGGGACTAGCGGGAGGTTAGACGAGCAGTACTTC. Amino acids: CASSSRGTSGRLDEQYF.

This clone has a single count. The V call is TRBV4-3, the J call TRBJ1-1; D is perhaps TRBD1 (5 bases). There are 18 residues in the CDR3. Germline V CDR1 and CDR2: LGHNA, YSLEER. Trimming stripped 0 bases from V and 1 base from J, with 18 bases between. This CDR3 is CASSQEGGLGRRNTEAFF. CDR3 in DNA: TGCGCCAGCAGCCAAGAGGGGGGTTTGGGAAGGAGGAACACTGAAGCTTTCTTT.

The J gene is TRBJ2-1, the V gene TRBV11-2; D might be TRBD1 (6 bases). Between the trimmed V and J ends, which lost 5 bases and 9 bases, there was a span of 14 bases. This CDR3 has 13 residues. Germline CDR1 SGHAT, CDR2 FQNNGV. This CDR3 reads CASSNRDTLEQFF. CDR3 coding DNA: TGTGCCAGCAGCAACCGGGACACCCTTGAGCAGTTCTTC. The variable domain in full, with the rest retrieved from reference TRBV11-2 and TRBJ2-1, is EAGVAQSPRYKIIEKRQSVAFWCNPISGHATLYWYQQILGQGPKLLIQFQNNGVVDDSQLPKDRFSAERLKGVDSTLKIQPAKLEDSAVYLCASSNRDTLEQFFGPGTRLTVL.

The chain joins TRBV28 to TRBJ2-2; the match to TRBD2 covers 7 bases. Looked up from germline, CDR1 is MDHEN and CDR2 is SYDVKM. V dropped 5 bases and J dropped 3; count of bases not matched to a gene: 6. The CDR3 totals 15 residues. CDR3 loop: CASSQLAIYTGELFF. In DNA form, the CDR3 reads TGTGCCAGCAGTCAACTAGCGATATACACCGGGGAGCTGTTTTTT.

The chain uses TRBV27 and TRBJ2-1, with 7 bases aligning to TRBD1. The CDR3 sequence is 14 residues long. Losses at the gene ends were 0 bases for V and 10 bases for J; bases not matched to a gene: 6. Germline V gene lookup returns CDR1 MNHEY and CDR2 SMNVEV (reference sequence). DNA of the CDR3: TGTGCCAGCAGTTTATCGGACAGGTATCGGGAGCAGTTCTTC. As protein: CASSLSDRYREQFF.

About this clone: At one boundary the junction diverges from the germline segment, which might be a read error. The rearrangement links TRBV5-1 to TRBJ2-7; D is unresolved. The CDR3 has 14 residues. Germline V lookup: CDR1 SGHRS, CDR2 YFSETQ. This chain's CDR3 is CASTLGSMAYEQYF. DNA of the CDR3: TGCGCCAGCACCTTGGGTAGTATGGCCTACGAGCAGTACTTC.

This clone was seen only once. The chain employs TRBV5-4 and TRBJ2-7; weak D call: TRBD2 (6 bases). This CDR3 comprises 13 residues. Trimming took off 4 bases at V and 2 bases at J, with 10 bases between the two ends. The germline gives CDR1 SGHNT, CDR2 YYREEE (reference sequence). The CDR3 DNA follows: TGTGCCAGCAGCCCAGCGGGTGCCTACGAGCAGTACTTC. Translating gives CASSPAGAYEQYF.

The V call is TRBV29-1, the J call TRBJ2-7; 7 bases are shared with TRBD1. The V gene end was trimmed by 5 bases and the J gene end by 5 bases; junction bases not matched to a gene: 3. CDR1 is SQVTM, CDR2 ANQGSEA, per germline. The CDR3 sequence is 11 residues long. The CDR3 region has the DNA TGCAGCGTTAGACAGGGCAACGAGCAGTACTTC. It encodes CSVRQGNEQYF.

The V gene is TRBV2, the J gene TRBJ2-7; 10 bases match TRBD1. This CDR3 comprises 15 residues. V was pared by 9 bases and J by 2 bases, with 10 bases of the junction left unmatched. Looked up from germline, CDR1 is SNHLY and CDR2 is FYNNEI. CDR3 DNA sequence: TGTGCCAGGACATCAGGAGGACAGGGGGCCTACGAGCAGTACTTC. This encodes CARTSGGQGAYEQYF.

The rearrangement joins TRBV5-6 to TRBJ2-3, with D unresolved. The V gene lost 0 bases and the J gene lost 0 bases, with 8 bases spanning the gap. Germline V gives CDR1 SGHDT, CDR2 YYEEEE. The CDR3 spans 15 residues. The DNA of the CDR3 is TGTGCCAGCAGCTTGGTAGGAGTTAGCACAGATACGCAGTATTTT. It specifies CASSLVGVSTDTQYF.

In nucleotides, the CDR3 is TGTGCCAGCAGTGATCTCTACGAGCAGTACTTC. This sequence encodes CASSDLYEQYF. The V call is TRBV6-1, the J call TRBJ2-7; D call uncertain. Germline CDR1 and CDR2: MNHNS and SASEGT. Trimming took 3 bases from V and 3 from J, leaving 3 bases between them. The CDR3 totals 11 residues.

This rearrangement joins TRBV7-9 to TRBJ2-1; no clear D. Trimming pared 6 bases from V and 0 bases from J, leaving 12 bases between. From germline, CDR1 is SEHNR and CDR2 FQNEAQ (reference sequence). This CDR3 is built from 15 residues. The CDR3 region has the DNA TGTGCCAGCAGTCCTTCCCGGAGCTCCTACAATGAGCAGTTCTTC. Translating gives CASSPSRSSYNEQFF.

The chain is built from TRBV10-3 and TRBJ2-1; tentative D call: TRBD2 (5 bases). This CDR3 spans 13 amino acids. The germline V gene has CDR1 ENHRY and CDR2 SYGVKD. Trimming took 6 bases from V and 2 from J, leaving 8 bases between them. The CDR3 DNA reads as TGTGCCATCAGGGGAGTTACCTACAATGAGCAGTTCTTC. It encodes CAIRGVTYNEQFF.

J is TRBJ2-1 and V is TRBV28, with a weak D call TRBD2 (5 bases). V dropped 7 bases and J dropped 2 bases, with 12 bases sitting between them. This CDR3 comprises 14 residues. CDR1 and CDR2 (germline): MDHEN, SYDVKM. In nucleotides, the CDR3 is TGTGCCAGCACCCTCCGGGGTGCCTACAATGAGCAGTTCTTC. Amino acids: CASTLRGAYNEQFF.

The gene calls are TRBV9 and TRBJ2-1, with a possible D match to TRBD2 (6 bases). Between the trimmed V and J ends, which lost 3 bases and 2 bases, there was a span of 12 bases. CDR3 size: 15 residues. Germline lookup yields CDR1 SGDLS and CDR2 YYNGEE. CDR3 in DNA: TGTGCCAGCAGCGCCGCGGGGCCTGCCTACAATGAGCAGTTCTTC. Translated, it gives CASSAAGPAYNEQFF.

The chain carries TRBV3-1 (or the pseudogene TRBV3-2) and TRBJ2-7, with a weak D call TRBD2 (6 bases). CDR1 is LGHDT, CDR2 YNNKEL, per germline (reference sequence). This CDR3 is 16 amino acids long. The V gene lost 3 bases and the J gene lost 6 bases, with 21 bases spanning the gap. The CDR3 loop is CASSQAPGLGPSEQYF. In DNA form, the CDR3 reads TGTGCCAGCAGCCAGGCCCCGGGACTGGGACCTTCCGAGCAGTACTTC.

The rearrangement uses TRBV5-4 and TRBJ2-1, with 8 bases aligning to TRBD2. The germline V gene has CDR1 SGHNT and CDR2 YYREEE (reference sequence). The CDR3 sequence is 15 residues long. Germline trimming cut 4 bases from V and 0 bases from J; bases unmatched to any gene: 3. The CDR3 bases are TGTGCCAGCAGCCACAGCGGGAGCTCCTACAATGAGCAGTTCTTC. Residues: CASSHSGSSYNEQFF.

As DNA, the CDR3 is TGTGCCAGCAGCTTAGGTAGCGGGAGAGGAAATGAGCAGTTCTTC. It yields the protein CASSLGSGRGNEQFF. V gene TRBV7-6 combines with J gene TRBJ2-1; 9 positions agree with TRBD2. This CDR3 has 15 residues. Germline lookup yields CDR1 SGHVS and CDR2 FNYEAQ. Trimming took 1 base from V and 7 from J; bases not matched to a gene: 5.

The chain combines TRBV6-5 with TRBJ1-1, with TRBD1 as a possible D gene (6 bases). V was trimmed by 6 bases and J by 0 bases, leaving 11 bases between them. CDR1 and CDR2 (germline): MNHEY, SVGAGI. The CDR3 is made up of 14 amino acids. The CDR3 sequence: CASRSGTLNTEAFF. As DNA, the CDR3 is TGTGCCAGCAGGTCCGGGACACTGAACACTGAAGCTTTCTTT.

The chain combines TRBV6-5 with TRBJ2-5, with a weak D call TRBD1 (6 bases). Germline CDR1 reads MNHEY; CDR2 reads SVGAGI. The CDR3 is 13 residues long. V lost 7 bases, J lost 0 bases, and 9 bases lay in between. The CDR3 DNA is TGTGCCAGCAACCGGGACAACCAAGAGACCCAGTACTTC. It encodes CASNRDNQETQYF.

This clone occurred a few times. V usage is TRBV7-2 and J usage is TRBJ1-2; TRBD1 might be the D (6 bases). CDR1 is SGHTA, CDR2 FQGNSA, per germline. CDR3 length: 15 amino acids. V was trimmed by 4 bases and J by 4 bases, leaving 16 bases between them. The CDR3 protein is CASSSPSTGFYGYTF. CDR3 nucleotides: TGTGCCAGCAGCTCCCCATCGACAGGATTCTATGGCTACACCTTC.